The TCR beta chain described here comes from a study of graft-versus-host responses after intestinal transplantation. As for the study in general: Following induction with anti-thymocyte globulin, all recipients were given tacrolimus and steroids for two to three years. General study points: GvH clones were found in recipient marrow; some appeared first in ileum or blood.

This clone was detected a few times. Its cognate antigen is unknown. Repertoires were generated with immunoSEQ multiplex PCR, while TCRdb's copy carries only in-frame clones and drops some. Among some 95,000 clones listed, 90% to 95% were seen once. The TCR originated in a human donor who received an intestinal transplant. This specimen consisted of unstimulated CD8+ T cells sorted from spleen or lymph node cells, obtained before intestinal transplant.

The CDR3 sequence is CASSPTGVDEQYF. CDR3 coding DNA: TGTGCCAGCAGTCCGACAGGGGTGGACGAGCAGTACTTC. This chain links TRBV6-1 with TRBJ2-7, with TRBD1 matching 8 bases. This CDR3 spans 13 amino acids. From germline, CDR1 is MNHNS and CDR2 SASEGT. J gave up 5 bases and V 5 bases, and 5 bases lay outside the gene matches.